One and the same sample provided the 20 T cell receptor beta chains below, sequenced in a study of shared clonotypes between healthy human individuals. Profiling relied on immunoSEQ multiplex PCR, and the TCRdb table lists in-frame clones only, not all of them. The sample carries over a million clones, about 84% recorded once. The material sequenced was memory CD4+ T cells from PBMCs. Subset indicated: CD45RA-negative fraction. Receptor source: a man aged 18 to 29 in good health. Some clones in this sample may be carry-over from other donors' samples.

J is TRBJ1-2 and V is TRBV28; 9 bases fit TRBD1. Germline V gene sequence: CDR1 MDHEN, CDR2 SYDVKM. V lost 7 bases and J lost 5; bases outside the gene matches: 14. The CDR3 spans 16 residues. The CDR3 is CASKTRDRELEYGYTF. In nucleotides, the CDR3 is TGTGCCAGCAAGACCCGGGACAGGGAGTTAGAATATGGCTACACCTTC.

The genes are TRBV7-2 and TRBJ2-5; possibly TRBD2 for D (5 bases). Trimming removed 1 base from V and 5 bases from J, with 11 bases in between. This CDR3 has 14 amino acids. Per germline, CDR1 SGHTA and CDR2 FQGNSA. The CDR3 nucleotides read TGTGCCAGCAGCTTAGGCGGGTCCGGGGAGACCCAGTACTTC. Translating it yields CASSLGGSGETQYF. Full variable domain (remainder filled in from reference TRBV7-2 and TRBJ2-5): GAGVSQSPSNKVTEKGKDVELRCDPISGHTALYWYRQSLGQGLEFLIYFQGNSAPDKSGLPSDRFSAERTGGSVSTLTIQRTQQEDSAVYLCASSLGGSGETQYFGPGTRLLVL.

V and J are TRBV10-3 and TRBJ2-1, with 11 bases that match TRBD2. The length of the CDR3 is 21 residues. Unmatched junction bases numbered 15, after V lost 2 bases and J lost 0 bases. Germline V gene lookup returns CDR1 ENHRY and CDR2 SYGVKD. The DNA of the CDR3 is TGTGCCATCAGTGAGCCGACGACGGGACTAGCGGTCCTAAGCTCCTACAATGAGCAGTTCTTC. Amino acid sequence: CAISEPTTGLAVLSSYNEQFF.

CDR3 loop: CASSYSNFASDTQYF. In DNA form, the CDR3 reads TGCGCCAGCAGCTACTCCAACTTCGCTTCCGATACGCAGTATTTT. V gene TRBV4-3 combines with J gene TRBJ2-3; unclear D gene. The CDR3 extends over 15 amino acids. The germline gives CDR1 LGHNA, CDR2 YSLEER. V gave up 5 bases and J gave up 6 bases, with 18 bases separating them.

This chain joins TRBV30 and TRBJ2-2, with D perhaps TRBD1 or TRBD2 (5 bases each). Germline loops: CDR1 GTSNPN, CDR2 SVGIG (reference sequence). CDR3 size: 14 residues. V lost 0 bases to trimming and J lost 6 bases, with 11 bases between them. The CDR3 spells CAWSVLGASGELFF. The DNA of the CDR3 is TGTGCCTGGAGTGTACTAGGGGCGTCCGGGGAGCTGTTTTTT.

The J gene is TRBJ1-3, the V gene TRBV4-2; TRBD1 might be the D (5 bases). V was cut by 0 bases and J by 8 bases, with 11 bases left in between. The CDR3 has 14 residues. Germline V gene sequence: CDR1 LGHNA, CDR2 YNFKEQ. The DNA of the CDR3 is TGTGCCAGCAGCCAAGATCAATGGGGGGACACCATATATTTT. It translates to CASSQDQWGDTIYF.

The chain couples TRBV5-1 to TRBJ2-1; D perhaps matches TRBD1 (5 bases). Germline values: CDR1 SGHRS, CDR2 YFSETQ. This CDR3 region has 12 residues. The V gene lost 5 bases and the J gene lost 8 bases, with 11 bases spanning the gap. The CDR3 nucleotides are TGCGCCAGCAGGTCCTTAGGGGATGAGCAGTTCTTC. Protein product: CASRSLGDEQFF. Complete variable domain (other parts from reference TRBV5-1 and TRBJ2-1): KAGVTQTPRYLIKTRGQQVTLSCSPISGHRSVSWYQQTPGQGLQFLFEYFSETQRNKGNFPGRFSGRQFSNSRSEMNVSTLELGDSALYLCASRSLGDEQFFGPGTRLTVL.

This rearrangement joins TRBV7-2 to TRBJ1-5, with unresolved D. Germline V gives CDR1 SGHTA, CDR2 FQGNSA. With 0 bases removed from V and 7 bases from J, the gap between germline ends came to 10 bases. The CDR3 sequence is 14 residues long. The DNA of the CDR3 is TGTGCCAGCAGCTTAGCCGCAGCCGGCCAGCCCCAGCATTTT. Protein product: CASSLAAAGQPQHF.

The V and J genes are TRBV18 and TRBJ2-1, with D unclear. The V end was cut by 0 bases, the J end by 8 bases, with 11 bases between. In germline, CDR1 is KGHSH, CDR2 LQKENI. The CDR3 spans 14 residues. The CDR3 DNA reads as TGTGCCAGCTCACCACCTACGCTAGTCGATGAGCAGTTCTTC. Protein sequence: CASSPPTLVDEQFF.

The J gene is TRBJ2-7, the V gene TRBV28; a possible D gene is TRBD1 (7 bases). CDR3 size: 13 residues. Looked up from germline, CDR1 is MDHEN and CDR2 is SYDVKM. The V and J ends lost 6 bases and 6 bases respectively, with 15 bases between them. The CDR3 spells CASRRGQSGEQYF. Here the CDR3 DNA reads TGTGCCAGCAGGCGGGGACAGTCCGGCGAGCAGTACTTC.

This clone was seen just once. Additional DNA sequences in this sample encode the identical CDR3. V and J are TRBV2 and TRBJ1-2, with 7 bases lining up with TRBD1. CDR3 length: 12 residues. V lost 9 bases, J lost 8 bases, and 9 bases stayed unmatched. In germline, CDR1 is SNHLY, CDR2 FYNNEI. The CDR3 is CASRYRGNGYTF. The CDR3 DNA sequence: TGTGCCAGTAGGTACAGGGGAAACGGCTACACCTTC.

J is TRBJ1-3 and V is TRBV11-2; D is ambiguous. The germline CDR1 and CDR2 sequences are SGHAT and FQNNGV. With 4 bases removed from V and 6 bases from J, the gap between germline ends came to 7 bases. The CDR3 covers 12 residues. The CDR3 DNA follows: TGTGCCAGCAGCTCTAATACAAACACCATATATTTT. It encodes CASSSNTNTIYF.

This clone was counted only a few times. The V gene is TRBV4-3, the J gene TRBJ2-5, with TRBD2 as a possible D gene (5 bases). The CDR3 has 15 residues. Trimming cost V 1 base and J 4 bases, with 13 bases left between them. Germline V lookup: CDR1 LGHNA, CDR2 YSLEER. This chain's CDR3 is CASSQVRGARETQYF. As DNA, the CDR3 is TGCGCCAGCAGCCAAGTCCGGGGTGCCCGAGAGACCCAGTACTTC.

The genes are TRBV2 and TRBJ2-5; 8 bases align to TRBD2. Germline V gene sequence: CDR1 SNHLY, CDR2 FYNNEI. This CDR3 contains 12 residues. The trim removed 9 bases at V and 1 base at J, leaving 1 base unmatched. The CDR3 DNA reads TGTGCCAGTGGGACTAGCCAAGAGACCCAGTACTTC. The encoded protein is CASGTSQETQYF.

A few counts support this clone. V gene TRBV6-5 combines with J gene TRBJ2-1, with 8 nucleotides matching TRBD1. The CDR3 runs 15 residues. CDR1 and CDR2 (germline): MNHEY, SVGAGI. V dropped 7 bases and J dropped 6; count of bases not matched to a gene: 11. The CDR3 DNA reads as TGTGCCAGCACCCAGGGGGCAGGTGGGGGCAATGAGCAGTTCTTC. Translated, it gives CASTQGAGGGNEQFF.

This clone has more than one count but fewer than ten. The V and J genes are TRBV29-1 and TRBJ1-2; D gene unclear. Germline CDR1 and CDR2: SQVTM and ANQGSEA. The CDR3 loop spans 11 amino acids. V lost 7 bases and J 8 bases, leaving 14 bases between the germline ends. Written as DNA, the CDR3 is TGCAGCGGCGAAGGCATGGACGGCTACACCTTC. Protein sequence: CSGEGMDGYTF.

V usage is TRBV25-1 and J usage is TRBJ2-3; D may be TRBD1 (6 bases). This CDR3 region has 15 residues. From germline, CDR1 is MGHDK and CDR2 SYGVNS. V lost 3 bases and J lost 6, with 16 bases in between. The CDR3 reads CASSERRTGWDTQYF. The CDR3 nucleotides read TGTGCCAGCAGTGAGAGACGAACAGGGTGGGATACGCAGTATTTT.

J is TRBJ2-4 and V is TRBV18, with 9 bases aligning to TRBD2. Germline loops: CDR1 KGHSH, CDR2 LQKENI. V trimming: 3 bases; J trimming: 1 base; junction bases outside the gene matches: 7. CDR3 length: 17 amino acids. The CDR3: CASSPLAGTQAKNIQYF. CDR3 coding DNA: TGTGCCAGCTCACCCCTAGCGGGGACGCAGGCCAAAAACATTCAGTACTTC.

This clone turned up a few times. A much bigger clone sits one base away, suggesting this may be a read error. In the same sample, other DNA sequences code for this CDR3. The V and J genes are TRBV4-2 and TRBJ2-3, with D tentatively TRBD1 or TRBD2 (5 bases each). Germline lookup yields CDR1 LGHNA and CDR2 YNFKEQ. V lost 5 bases, J lost 2 bases, and 14 bases lay in between. The CDR3 is made up of 15 amino acids. CDR3 in DNA: TGTGCCAGCAGCATCCGGCAGGGACCCACAGATACGCAGTATTTT. It is translated as CASSIRQGPTDTQYF.

A few counts support this clone. The chain joins TRBV7-9 to TRBJ2-3, with TRBD2 identical over 7 bases. J was trimmed by 1 base and V by 2 bases; bases with no gene match: 12. The CDR3 loop spans 18 amino acids. Germline CDR1 and CDR2: SEHNR and FQNEAQ (reference sequence). The CDR3 nucleotides are TGTGCCAGCAGCTTACTGTTTGCGGGAGAGAGGGGCACAGATACGCAGTATTTT. This encodes CASSLLFAGERGTDTQYF.